The TCR beta chain described here comes from a study of cytomegalovirus exposure and HLA in healthy donors. Study-wide results and limits: Roughly even sequencing depth across donors was the assumption behind the presence/absence analyses. As a later analysis showed, several of the most significant clusters appeared to be linked to common viral pathogens. A few V segments could not be told apart, such as TRBV6-2 and TRBV6-3, and were left out. In vitro confirmation showed a few CMV-associated chains to be CMV antigen specific.

In regard to this clone: Its target is not known.

The CDR3 is made up of 14 amino acids. Germline V lookup: CDR1 ENHRY, CDR2 SYGVKD. V gave up 5 bases and J gave up 5 bases; unmatched junction bases: 5. Both 60 Vbeta primers and 13 Jbeta primers went into the PCR. Assay used: immunoSEQ multiplex PCR; TCRdb lists only in-frame clones, some missing. The profile shows approximately 150,000 clones, around three quarters of them singletons. The source of this sequence is a man aged 40-50 years in good health and CMV-seropositive. The sequenced sample was PBMCs. V gene TRBV10-3 combines with J gene TRBJ1-5; the match to TRBD1 covers 8 bases. Here the CDR3 DNA reads TGTGCCATCAGTCCGACAGGGGTCGATCAGCCCCAGCATTTT. Protein product: CAISPTGVDQPQHF.